Following are 9 T cell receptor beta chains from one sample sequenced in a study of T cell repertoires in cytomegalovirus infection. Antigen specificity for these receptors is unknown. One entry per CDR3 protein, called by TCRdb with MiXCR from the reads. The sample includes some 920,000 distinct CDR3 sequences, roughly 30% of them seen just once. The specimen comprised cultured CD8+ T cells from PBMCs, sampled from culture after CMV antigen stimulation. All receptors come from a human donor in good health (CMV status not recorded). Some clones in this sample may be carry-over from other donors' samples.

This clonotype has at least ten counts. The genes are TRBV7-8 and TRBJ2-7, with a tentative D call TRBD1 (6 bases). The CDR3 has 16 residues. The V gene lost 0 bases and the J gene lost 5 bases, with 17 bases spanning the gap. Per the germline V gene, CDR1 is SGHVS and CDR2 is FQNEAQ. The CDR3, as DNA: TGTGCCAGCAGCTTAGCGGGGCAGGGGATGATCAACGAGCAGTACTTC. Its translation is CASSLAGQGMINEQYF.

This chain joins TRBV29-1 and TRBJ2-7; 7 positions agree with TRBD1. Unmatched junction bases numbered 3, after V lost 1 base and J lost 0 bases. The germline V gene encodes CDR1 SQVTM and CDR2 ANQGSEA. The CDR3 covers 14 residues. CDR3 nucleotides: TGCAGCGTTGAAGGAGCAGGGGGCTCCTACGAGCAGTACGTC. The encoded protein is CSVEGAGGSYEQYV.

In this sample, this clonotype turned up a few times. The chain links TRBV20-1 to TRBJ2-3; TRBD2 matches 9 bases. The J segment lost 4 bases and the V segment lost 0 bases, leaving 8 bases of the junction unmatched. The CDR3 runs 16 residues. The germline CDR1 and CDR2 sequences are DFQATT and SNEGSKA (reference sequence). The CDR3 sequence is CSARDMVAGASDTQYF. CDR3 DNA: TGCAGTGCTAGAGATATGGTAGCGGGGGCGTCAGATACGCAGTATTTT.

This clonotype came up many times. The rearrangement joins TRBV6-1 to TRBJ1-2; D is ambiguous. CDR3 size: 14 residues. Trimming cost V 7 bases and J 3 bases, with 15 bases left between them. Looked up from germline, CDR1 is MNHNS and CDR2 is SASEGT. Here the CDR3 DNA reads TGTGCCAGCAAACCCCCCGGCAGTCACTATGGCTACACCTTC. It translates to CASKPPGSHYGYTF.

This clonotype was observed a few times. This sequence joins TRBV6-1 and TRBJ2-7; 10 bases line up with TRBD1. Germline values: CDR1 MNHNS, CDR2 SASEGT. The CDR3 is 16 residues long. Trimming removed 7 bases from V and 3 bases from J; junction bases left unmatched: 12. In DNA, the CDR3 is TGTGCCAGCATCGAGGAAGGGACAGGGGATTTCTACGAGCAGTACGTC. Translating gives CASIEEGTGDFYEQYV.

The genes are TRBV12-3 or TRBV12-4 and TRBJ1-2; D might be TRBD1 (5 bases). The CDR3 runs to 14 residues. Trimming left V 6 bases short and J 7 bases short, with 18 bases between. The DNA of the CDR3 is TGTGCCAGCAGCCCTCGACAGCGCCTCTTTGGCTACACCTTC. The encoded protein is CASSPRQRLFGYTF.

This clonotype was observed once. A read error may produce the germline difference seen at one junction end. V gene TRBV7-2 combines with J gene TRBJ2-5, with D unresolved. The CDR3 totals 13 residues. The germline V gene has CDR1 SGHTA and CDR2 FQGNSA. CDR3 sequence (DNA): TGTGCCAGCTGCTTAGTATTGGGAGAGACCCAGTACTTC. Its translation: CASCLVLGETQYF.

The chain joins TRBV7-9 to TRBJ2-3, with 7 bases that match TRBD2. V gave up 5 bases and J gave up 6 bases; unmatched junction bases: 14. The CDR3 spans 16 residues. Germline CDR1 is SEHNR and CDR2 is FQNEAQ (reference sequence). The CDR3 DNA is TGTGCCAGCAGCCCCCCCGGGGGGTTGGATCTTGATACGCAGTATTTT. Translation: CASSPPGGLDLDTQYF.

This clonotype has only a few counts. V and J are TRBV7-4 and TRBJ2-7, with unresolved D. The CDR3 runs 13 residues. Germline-derived CDR1 and CDR2 are SGHVT and SQSDAQ. With 0 bases removed from V and 3 bases from J, the gap between germline ends came to 6 bases. In DNA, the CDR3 is TGTGCCAGCAGCTTAGCGTCGGACTACGAGCAGTACTTC. Protein product: CASSLASDYEQYF.